The entry below gives a single T cell receptor (beta chain) sequence along with its context. The target of this receptor is not known. No base-level quality is on record; no much larger clone is a single base apart. Using the deep immunoSEQ assay, TCR CDR3 regions were amplified from genomic DNA by multiplex PCR. Extracted genomic DNA from each cell subset was spread evenly across all wells of several immunoSEQ 96-well plates, with each plate serving as a replicate. For unsorted PBMC, roughly 330 ng of genomic DNA, equivalent to approximately 30,000 T cell genomes, went into each replicate PCR. Genomic DNA from unsorted PBMC was sequenced over ten immunoSEQ deep assay plates. The purified libraries were quantified using a Qubit 3.0 fluorometer, sized with a Bioanalyzer 2100, and then quantified again using the KAPA Library Quantification kit. Every immunoSEQ 96-well plate was sequenced on a dedicated single-read 150-cycle Illumina NextSeq 550 flow cell. Under the source paper's analysis protocol: The immunoSEQ output contained only junctional sequences without quality scores, so filtering could not match that applied to full-length reads. To assign V/J genes and CDR3, sequences were annotated against IMGT germline references using PyIR, a Python wrapper for IgBLAST v1.9. Reads with weak V/J assignments (E-value above 1e-6), missing CDR3, stop codons, out-of-frame junctions, or ambiguous translated residues were removed. V3J clonotypes were defined by identical inferred V gene, J gene, and CDR3 amino acid sequence. The percentage overlap between two repertoires was calculated by dividing the number of shared unique clonotypes by the size of the smaller repertoire. RTK rarefaction, the Chao1 estimator, and Recon v2.1 estimates of unobserved clonotypes were used to assess repertoire richness. TCRdb obtained this table from immuneACCESS and retained in-frame rearrangements with V and J assigned. These tables miss some clones; where compared with another copy, unresolved V genes account for less than half of the shortfall, and the remainder is unexplained. The V and J calls and clone size come from that table; D and trimming were worked out from the DNA. The sample table shows roughly 490,000 clones, and roughly 85% are seen once. Of the sample, roughly 12% falls within the top ten clones.

The entry originates in a study of shared clonotypes between healthy human individuals (dated by TCRdb to 2018 to 2021). A note on the overall study: The cohort comprised two women and three men aged 18 to 49 years. To estimate repertoire size and how much clonotypes are shared between individuals, the study performed deep sequencing of blood TCR repertoires from about five healthy adults. Different laboratories and diverse techniques were used to prepare libraries and sequence TCR repertoires, to increase sequencing depth and limit assay-specific biases. Each donor's leukapheresis produced roughly between roughly 0.85 and 10 billion PBMCs. Results the study describes overall, beyond this receptor: Because the study included only a small number of donors, the genetic and exposure-history diversity represented was limited. Based on pairwise subsampling, the degree of clonotype sharing among donors was expected to be affected by sequencing depth. Sampling was restricted to blood, and TCR repertoires in tissue are likely to differ from TCR repertoires in blood.

Healthy HIV-negative adults with no recently reported acute infections or vaccinations were included as donors. Only Caucasian adults living in Nashville, Tennessee, USA were represented among the donors. For unsorted samples, about 90 million PBMCs were counted and genomic DNA was extracted with the QIAamp DNA Blood Mini kit. Blood was collected by leukapheresis, and PBMCs were isolated by Ficoll-Histopaque density gradient centrifugation and then cryopreserved in liquid nitrogen vapor phase. Reading from cysteine to phenylalanine, the CDR3 counts 17 amino acids. Here the CDR3 DNA is all that survives: 51 bases in frame from base 1. CDR1 LNHDA and CDR2 SQIVND were looked up in the germline V gene (reference sequence). Trimming accounts for 4 bases at V and 3 bases at J, while the number of junction bases matched to no gene is 10.

This TCR came from a woman in her thirties or forties in good health. Some clones in this sample may be carry-over from other donors' samples. The sequenced material came from PBMCs. The chain uses TRBV19 and TRBJ2-1; TRBD2 fits 9 bases in the junction. The nucleotides are TGTGCCAGTAGTAGTCGGGTAGCGGGAGACCACTACAATGAGCAGTTCTTC. It translates as CASSSRVAGDHYNEQFF. Supplemented by the reference TRBV19 and TRBJ2-1 proteins around the CDR3, the complete variable domain is DGGITQSPKYLFRKEGQNVTLSCEQNLNHDAMYWYRQDPGQGLRLIYYSQIVNDFQKGDIAEGYSVSREKKESFPLTVTSAQKNPTAFYLCASSSRVAGDHYNEQFFGPGTRLTVL.